The TCR beta chain under discussion was sequenced for a study of prognosis after radiotherapy for stage I lung cancer. Study in general: Squamous cell carcinoma tumors occurred in over five patients, adenocarcinoma in around eleven. Patients in the cohort never received concurrent therapy with stereotactic body radiotherapy.

V dropped 6 bases and J dropped 5; count of bases not matched to a gene: 14. The CDR3 length is 16 residues. Germline loops: CDR1 MNHNS, CDR2 SASEGT. CT and PET/CT found no node involvement in any patient, and none had received chemotherapy or radiotherapy before or had other malignancies. Blood, around 6 milliliters, was collected at each of two time points. Amplicons of TCR beta CDR3 were generated from genomic DNA by two-round multiplex PCR. For every TRBV and TRBJ gene, a specific primer was used in first-round PCR. TCRdb passed the multiplex PCR reads through MiXCR, listing each CDR3 protein once. The sample comprises 25,000 to 30,000 distinct CDR3 sequences, roughly 41% of which are singletons, and 32% rests with the top ten. In its sample, this clonotype was seen many times.

The clonotype comes from a donor over 45 with non-small cell lung cancer. The rearrangement joins TRBV6-1 to TRBJ2-5, with 8 bases fitting TRBD2. This sample comprised PBMCs, obtained before or after stereotactic body radiation therapy (not recorded which). CDR3 coding DNA: TGTGCCAGCAGAACTGCTAAGAGCGGGGGCGTGGAGACCCAGTACTTC. Protein sequence: CASRTAKSGGVETQYF.